The clone carrying this TCR beta chain was recorded once. The antigen remains undetermined. The sequenced cases were selected for having the highest brain T cell transcript signatures. The data stem from a study of brain T cells in children with intractable seizures. Study results and limitations: Viral specificity was inferred only from CDR3 similarity; HCMV serostatus was unknown.

CDR1 and CDR2 from the germline V gene are LNHDA and SQIVND (reference sequence). Trimming at V came to 6 bases and at J to 6 bases, leaving 7 bases not matched to a gene. CDR3 length: 14 amino acids. TCRdb's copy holds only in-frame clones and misses some; the assay was immunoSEQ multiplex PCR. This table has about 80,000 clones, about 93% appearing once. The chain uses TRBV19 and TRBJ1-5; 8 bases agree with TRBD1. The receptor's source is a girl aged 2-10 years with Rasmussen encephalitis and intractable seizures. Sequenced here: peripheral blood, sampled at surgery. CDR3 sequence (DNA): TGTGCCAGTAGATCTCCAGGGGGCGGTCAGCCCCAGCATTTT. It codes for CASRSPGGGQPQHF.